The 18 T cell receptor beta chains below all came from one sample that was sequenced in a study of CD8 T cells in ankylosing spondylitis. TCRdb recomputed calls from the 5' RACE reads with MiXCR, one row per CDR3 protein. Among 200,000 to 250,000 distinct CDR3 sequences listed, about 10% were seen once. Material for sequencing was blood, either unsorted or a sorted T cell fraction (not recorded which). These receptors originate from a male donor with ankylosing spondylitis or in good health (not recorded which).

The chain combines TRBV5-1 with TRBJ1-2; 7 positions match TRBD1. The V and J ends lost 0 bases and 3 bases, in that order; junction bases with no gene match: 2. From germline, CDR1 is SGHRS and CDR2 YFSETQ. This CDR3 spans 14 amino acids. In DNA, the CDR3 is TGCGCCAGCAGCTTGGTCGGACAGGACTATGGCTACACCTTC. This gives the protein CASSLVGQDYGYTF.

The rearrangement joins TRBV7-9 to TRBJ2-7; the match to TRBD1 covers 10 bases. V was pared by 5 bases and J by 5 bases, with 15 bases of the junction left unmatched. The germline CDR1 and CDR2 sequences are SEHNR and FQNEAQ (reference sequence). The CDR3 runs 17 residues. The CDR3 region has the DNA TGTGCCAGCAGCCCAGTACATACGGGACAGGGGTTCCACGAGCAGTACTTC. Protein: CASSPVHTGQGFHEQYF.

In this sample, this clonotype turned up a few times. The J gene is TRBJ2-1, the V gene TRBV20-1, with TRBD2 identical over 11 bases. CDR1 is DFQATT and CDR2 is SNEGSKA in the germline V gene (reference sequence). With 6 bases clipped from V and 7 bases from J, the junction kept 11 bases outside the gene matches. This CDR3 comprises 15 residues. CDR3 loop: CSAPAWLAGGNEQFF. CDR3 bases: TGCAGTGCCCCAGCGTGGCTAGCGGGGGGAAATGAGCAGTTCTTC.

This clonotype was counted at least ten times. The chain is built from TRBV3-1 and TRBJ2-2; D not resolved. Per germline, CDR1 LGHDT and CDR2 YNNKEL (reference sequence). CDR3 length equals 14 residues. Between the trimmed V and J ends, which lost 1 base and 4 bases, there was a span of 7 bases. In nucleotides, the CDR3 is TGTGCCAGCAGCCAAGGACACCTCACCGGGGAGCTGTTTTTT. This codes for CASSQGHLTGELFF.

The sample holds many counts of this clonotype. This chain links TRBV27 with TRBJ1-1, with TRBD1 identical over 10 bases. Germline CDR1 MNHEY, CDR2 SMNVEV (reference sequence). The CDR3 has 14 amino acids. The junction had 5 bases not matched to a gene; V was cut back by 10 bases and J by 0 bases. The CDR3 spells CATWDRGMNTEAFF. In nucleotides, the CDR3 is TGTGCCACCTGGGACAGGGGAATGAACACTGAAGCTTTCTTT.

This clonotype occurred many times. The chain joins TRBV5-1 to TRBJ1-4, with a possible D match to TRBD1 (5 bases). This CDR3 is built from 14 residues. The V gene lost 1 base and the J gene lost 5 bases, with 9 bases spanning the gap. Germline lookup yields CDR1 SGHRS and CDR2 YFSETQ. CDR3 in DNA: TGCGCCAGCAGCTTGCGGGGGTCAAATGAAAAACTGTTTTTT. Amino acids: CASSLRGSNEKLFF.

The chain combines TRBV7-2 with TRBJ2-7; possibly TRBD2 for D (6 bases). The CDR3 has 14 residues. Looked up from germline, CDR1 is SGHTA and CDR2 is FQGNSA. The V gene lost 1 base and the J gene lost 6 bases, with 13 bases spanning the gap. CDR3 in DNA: TGTGCCAGCAGCTTAGTACCGGAGGGGAGCGAGCAGTACTTC. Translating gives CASSLVPEGSEQYF.

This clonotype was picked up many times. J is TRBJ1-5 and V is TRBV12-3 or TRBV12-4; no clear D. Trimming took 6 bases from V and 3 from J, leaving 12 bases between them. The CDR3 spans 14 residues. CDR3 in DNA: TGTGCCAGCAGCACGCGTACTCCCAATCAGCCCCAGCATTTT. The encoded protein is CASSTRTPNQPQHF.

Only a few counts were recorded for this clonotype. This CDR3 is CASSLAGIHEQFF. CDR3 coding DNA: TGCGCCAGCAGCTTGGCAGGGATCCATGAGCAGTTCTTC. The V call is TRBV5-1, the J call TRBJ2-1, with D maybe TRBD1 (5 bases). V was cut by 0 bases and J by 8 bases, with 9 bases left in between. Germline CDR1 reads SGHRS; CDR2 reads YFSETQ. This CDR3 comprises 13 residues.

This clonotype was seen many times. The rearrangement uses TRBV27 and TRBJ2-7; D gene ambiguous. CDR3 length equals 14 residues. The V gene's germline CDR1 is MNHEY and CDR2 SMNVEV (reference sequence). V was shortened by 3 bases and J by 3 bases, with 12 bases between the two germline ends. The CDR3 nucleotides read TGTGCCAGCAGTTTCAAGGTTCCCGACTACGAGCAGTACTTC. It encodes CASSFKVPDYEQYF.

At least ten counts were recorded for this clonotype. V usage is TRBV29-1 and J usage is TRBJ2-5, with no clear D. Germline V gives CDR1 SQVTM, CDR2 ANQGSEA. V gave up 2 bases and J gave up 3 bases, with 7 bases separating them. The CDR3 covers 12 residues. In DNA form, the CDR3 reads TGCAGCGTTGAACACGGAAAAGAGACCCAGTACTTC. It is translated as CSVEHGKETQYF. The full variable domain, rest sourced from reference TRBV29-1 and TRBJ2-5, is SAVISQKPSRDICQRGTSLTIQCQVDSQVTMMFWYRQQPGQSLTLIATANQGSEATYESGFVIDKFPISRPNLTFSTLTVSNMSPEDSSIYLCSVEHGKETQYFGPGTRLLVL.

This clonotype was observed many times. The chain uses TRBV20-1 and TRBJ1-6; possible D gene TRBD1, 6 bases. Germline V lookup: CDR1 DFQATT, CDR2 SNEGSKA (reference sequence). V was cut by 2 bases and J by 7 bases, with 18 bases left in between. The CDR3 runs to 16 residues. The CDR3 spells CSARKTGRDGNSPLHF. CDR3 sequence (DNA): TGCAGTGCTAGAAAGACAGGCCGGGACGGGAATTCACCCCTCCACTTT.

CDR3 loop: CASSLARGTSGADTQYF. The DNA of the CDR3 is TGTGCCAGCAGCTTAGCGCGAGGGACTAGCGGGGCCGATACGCAGTATTTT. The rearrangement joins TRBV7-2 to TRBJ2-3, with TRBD2 matching 13 bases. CDR3 length: 17 amino acids. V lost 0 bases and J lost 6; bases outside the gene matches: 6. CDR1 is SGHTA and CDR2 is FQGNSA in the germline V gene.

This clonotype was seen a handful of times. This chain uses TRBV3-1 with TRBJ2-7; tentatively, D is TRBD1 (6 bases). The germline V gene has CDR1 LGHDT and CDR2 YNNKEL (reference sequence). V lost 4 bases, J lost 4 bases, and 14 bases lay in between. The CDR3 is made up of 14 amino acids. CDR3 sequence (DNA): TGTGCCAGCAGCCGAGGGACAAGGCTTTACGAGCAGTACTTC. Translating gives CASSRGTRLYEQYF.

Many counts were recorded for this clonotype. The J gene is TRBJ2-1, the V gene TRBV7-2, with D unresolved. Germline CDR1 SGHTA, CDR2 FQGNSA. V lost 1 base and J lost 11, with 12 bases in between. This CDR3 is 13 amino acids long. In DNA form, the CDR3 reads TGTGCCAGCAGCTTAGGAGCTCAGGCCCAGCAGTTCTTC. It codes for CASSLGAQAQQFF. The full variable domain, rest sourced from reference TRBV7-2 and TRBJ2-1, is GAGVSQSPSNKVTEKGKDVELRCDPISGHTALYWYRQSLGQGLEFLIYFQGNSAPDKSGLPSDRFSAERTGGSVSTLTIQRTQQEDSAVYLCASSLGAQAQQFFGPGTRLTVL.

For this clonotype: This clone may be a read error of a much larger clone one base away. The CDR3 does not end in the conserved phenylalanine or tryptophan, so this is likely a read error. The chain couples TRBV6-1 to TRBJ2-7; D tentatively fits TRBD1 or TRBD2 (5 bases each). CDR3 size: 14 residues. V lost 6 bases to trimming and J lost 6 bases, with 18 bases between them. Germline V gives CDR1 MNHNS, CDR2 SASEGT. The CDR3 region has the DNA TGTGCCAGCAGCACCTCCCTATCCGGGGCCGAGCAGTACTTA. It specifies CASSTSLSGAEQYL.

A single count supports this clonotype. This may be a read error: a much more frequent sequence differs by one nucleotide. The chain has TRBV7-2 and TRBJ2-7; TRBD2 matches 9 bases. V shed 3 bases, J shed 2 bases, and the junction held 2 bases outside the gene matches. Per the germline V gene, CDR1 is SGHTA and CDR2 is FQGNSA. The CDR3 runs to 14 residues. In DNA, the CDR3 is TGTGCCAGCAGCTTCGAGCGGGGGGCCTACGAGCAGTACTTC. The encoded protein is CASSFERGAYEQYF.

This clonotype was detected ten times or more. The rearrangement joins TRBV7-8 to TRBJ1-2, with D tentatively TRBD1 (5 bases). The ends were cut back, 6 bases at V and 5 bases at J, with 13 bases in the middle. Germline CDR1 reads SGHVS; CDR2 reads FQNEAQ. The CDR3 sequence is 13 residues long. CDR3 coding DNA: TGTGCCAGCAGTTACACCAGGGCTTATGGCTACACCTTC. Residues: CASSYTRAYGYTF.